This T cell receptor (beta chain) was captured by sequencing in a study of cytomegalovirus exposure and HLA in healthy donors. Regarding the study as a whole: Follow-up analysis seemed to connect common viral pathogens with several of the most significant clusters identified. Among TCR beta chains, those listed as cytomegalovirus-associated numbered over 150.

The table lists this clone with many counts. Its antigen is not identified. PCR primers comprised 60 Vbeta and 13 Jbeta primers. The protocol was immunoSEQ multiplex PCR, while the TCRdb copy is restricted to in-frame clones and leaves out a portion. The table records 100,000 or so clones, 55% to 80% of them present only once. The CDR3 runs to 13 residues. Germline values: CDR1 SNHLY, CDR2 FYNNEI. With 7 bases removed from V and 3 bases from J, the gap between germline ends came to 12 bases. Sequencing used PBMCs. The V gene is TRBV2, the J gene TRBJ1-1; D perhaps matches TRBD1 (5 bases). This sequence was found in a man aged 40-49 years in good health and CMV-seronegative. CDR3 in amino acids: CASNVGRDTEAFF. CDR3 coding DNA: TGTGCCAGCAACGTGGGCAGGGACACTGAAGCTTTCTTT. The full variable domain, completed using reference TRBV2 and TRBJ1-1, is EPEVTQTPSHQVTQMGQEVILRCVPISNHLYFYWYRQILGQKVEFLVSFYNNEISEKSEIFDDQFSVERPDGSNFTLKIRSTKLEDSAMYFCASNVGRDTEAFFGQGTRLTVV.